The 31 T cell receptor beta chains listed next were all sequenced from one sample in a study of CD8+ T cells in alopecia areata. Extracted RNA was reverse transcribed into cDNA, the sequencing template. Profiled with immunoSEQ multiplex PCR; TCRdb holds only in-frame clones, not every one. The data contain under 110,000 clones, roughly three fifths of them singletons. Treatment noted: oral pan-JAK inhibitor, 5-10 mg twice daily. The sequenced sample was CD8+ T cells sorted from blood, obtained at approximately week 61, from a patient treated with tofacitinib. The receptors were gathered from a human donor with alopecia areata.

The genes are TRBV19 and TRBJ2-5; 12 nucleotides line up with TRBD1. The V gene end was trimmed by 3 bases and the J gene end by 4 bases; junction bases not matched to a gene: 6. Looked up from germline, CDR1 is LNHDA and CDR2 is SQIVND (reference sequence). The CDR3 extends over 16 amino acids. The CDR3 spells CASSIHRDRGRETQYF. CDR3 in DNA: TGTGCCAGTAGTATCCACCGGGACAGGGGGCGAGAGACCCAGTACTTC.

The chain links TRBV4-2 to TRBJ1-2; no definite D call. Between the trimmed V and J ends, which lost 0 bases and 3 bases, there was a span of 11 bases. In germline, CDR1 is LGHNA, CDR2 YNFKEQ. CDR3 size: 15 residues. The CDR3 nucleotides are TGTGCCAGCAGCCAAGAGGAGAGGGTCGACTATGGCTACACCTTC. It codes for CASSQEERVDYGYTF.

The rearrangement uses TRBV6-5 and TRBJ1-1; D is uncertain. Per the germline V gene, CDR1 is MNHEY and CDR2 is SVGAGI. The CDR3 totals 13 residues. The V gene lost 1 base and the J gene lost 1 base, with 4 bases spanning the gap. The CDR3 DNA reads TGTGCCAGCAGTTACTTTTGGAACACTGAAGCTTTCTTT. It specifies CASSYFWNTEAFF.

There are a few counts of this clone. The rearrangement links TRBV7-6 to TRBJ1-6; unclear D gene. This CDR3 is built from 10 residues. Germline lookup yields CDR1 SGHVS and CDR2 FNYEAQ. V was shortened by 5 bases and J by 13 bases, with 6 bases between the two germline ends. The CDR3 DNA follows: TGTGCCAGCAGCCCTCCGCCCCTCCACTTT. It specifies CASSPPPLHF.

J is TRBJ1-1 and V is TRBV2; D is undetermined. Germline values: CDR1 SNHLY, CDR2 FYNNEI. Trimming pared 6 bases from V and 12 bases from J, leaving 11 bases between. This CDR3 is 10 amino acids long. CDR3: CASRDSRTFF. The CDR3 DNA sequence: TGTGCCAGCAGGGACTCCCGTACTTTCTTT.

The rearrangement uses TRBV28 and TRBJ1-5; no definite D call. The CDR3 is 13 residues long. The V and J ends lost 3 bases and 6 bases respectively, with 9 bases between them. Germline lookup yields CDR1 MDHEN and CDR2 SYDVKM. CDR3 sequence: CASSFSQVQPQHF. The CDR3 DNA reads TGTGCCAGCAGTTTTTCTCAGGTTCAGCCCCAGCATTTT.

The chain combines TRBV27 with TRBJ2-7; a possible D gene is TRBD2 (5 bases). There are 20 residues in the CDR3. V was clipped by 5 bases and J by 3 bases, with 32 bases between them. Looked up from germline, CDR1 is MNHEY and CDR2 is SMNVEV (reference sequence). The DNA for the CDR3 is TGTGCCAGCAGTACTAGGGCAAAGGTCAACCCTTACACGGGCGACTACGAGCAGTACTTC. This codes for CASSTRAKVNPYTGDYEQYF.

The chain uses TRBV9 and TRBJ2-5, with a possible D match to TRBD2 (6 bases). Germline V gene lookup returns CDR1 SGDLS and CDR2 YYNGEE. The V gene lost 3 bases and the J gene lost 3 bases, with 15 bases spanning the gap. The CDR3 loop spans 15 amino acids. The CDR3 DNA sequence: TGTGCCAGCAGCGCCGGGACTCATAACGAAGAGACCCAGTACTTC. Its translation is CASSAGTHNEETQYF. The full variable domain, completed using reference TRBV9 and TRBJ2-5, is DSGVTQTPKHLITATGQRVTLRCSPRSGDLSVYWYQQSLDQGLQFLIQYYNGEERAKGNILERFSAQQFPDLHSELNLSSLELGDSALYFCASSAGTHNEETQYFGPGTRLLVL.

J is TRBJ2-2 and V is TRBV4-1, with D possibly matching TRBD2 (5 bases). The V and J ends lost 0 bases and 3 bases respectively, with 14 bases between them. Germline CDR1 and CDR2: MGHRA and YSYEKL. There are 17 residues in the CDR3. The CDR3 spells CASSQDWPGGDTGELFF. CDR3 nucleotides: TGCGCCAGCAGCCAAGATTGGCCAGGAGGAGACACCGGGGAGCTGTTTTTT.

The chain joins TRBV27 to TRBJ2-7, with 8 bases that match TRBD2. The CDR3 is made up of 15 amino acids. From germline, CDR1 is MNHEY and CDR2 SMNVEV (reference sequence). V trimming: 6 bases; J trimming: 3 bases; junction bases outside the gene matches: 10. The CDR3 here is CASSWRGVGFYEQYF. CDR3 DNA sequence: TGTGCCAGCAGCTGGCGGGGGGTTGGGTTCTACGAGCAGTACTTC.

The CDR3 is CASSTDYQETQYF. CDR3 in DNA: TGTGCCAGCAGTACGGACTACCAAGAGACCCAGTACTTC. This chain links TRBV27 with TRBJ2-5; tentative D call: TRBD2 (5 bases). CDR1 and CDR2 (germline): MNHEY, SMNVEV (reference sequence). V gave up 5 bases and J gave up 0 bases, with 7 bases separating them. The CDR3 is made up of 13 amino acids.

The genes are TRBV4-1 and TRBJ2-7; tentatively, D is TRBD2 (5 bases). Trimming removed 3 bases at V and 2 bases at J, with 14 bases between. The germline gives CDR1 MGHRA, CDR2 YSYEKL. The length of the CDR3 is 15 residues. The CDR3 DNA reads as TGCGCCAGCAGCCAGTACGGCACGGGGACCTACGAGCAGTACTTC. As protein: CASSQYGTGTYEQYF.

CDR3 sequence (DNA): TGTGCCAGCAGCCAAGAGATGGCGGCCACAGATACGCAGTATTTT. Encoded protein: CASSQEMAATDTQYF. This rearrangement joins TRBV4-2 to TRBJ2-3; D ambiguous. The CDR3 is made up of 15 amino acids. Germline V gives CDR1 LGHNA, CDR2 YNFKEQ. Trimming took off 0 bases at V and 2 bases at J, with 9 bases between the two ends.

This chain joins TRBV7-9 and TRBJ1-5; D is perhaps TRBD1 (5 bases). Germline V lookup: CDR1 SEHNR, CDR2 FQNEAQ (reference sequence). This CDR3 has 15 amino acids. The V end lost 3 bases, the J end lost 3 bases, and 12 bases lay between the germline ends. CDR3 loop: CASSLGEGFNQPQHF. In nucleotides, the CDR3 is TGTGCCAGCAGCTTGGGGGAAGGATTCAATCAGCCCCAGCATTTT. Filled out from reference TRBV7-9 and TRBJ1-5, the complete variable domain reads DTGVSQNPRHKITKRGQNVTFRCDPISEHNRLYWYRQTLGQGPEFLTYFQNEAQLEKSRLLSDRFSAERPKGSFSTLEIQRTEQGDSAMYLCASSLGEGFNQPQHFGDGTRLSIL.

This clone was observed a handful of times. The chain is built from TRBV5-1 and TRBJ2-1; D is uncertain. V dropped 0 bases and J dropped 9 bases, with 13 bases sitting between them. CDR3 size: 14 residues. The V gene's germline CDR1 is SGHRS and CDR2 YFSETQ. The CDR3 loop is CASSLEDSMVEQFF. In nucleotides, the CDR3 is TGCGCCAGCAGCTTGGAAGATAGTATGGTTGAGCAGTTCTTC.

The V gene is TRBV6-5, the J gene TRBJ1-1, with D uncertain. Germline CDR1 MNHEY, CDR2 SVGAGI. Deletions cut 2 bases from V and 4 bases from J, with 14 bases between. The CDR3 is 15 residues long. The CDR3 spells CASSYGDPGATEAFF. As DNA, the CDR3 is TGTGCCAGCAGTTACGGCGACCCAGGCGCCACTGAAGCTTTCTTT.

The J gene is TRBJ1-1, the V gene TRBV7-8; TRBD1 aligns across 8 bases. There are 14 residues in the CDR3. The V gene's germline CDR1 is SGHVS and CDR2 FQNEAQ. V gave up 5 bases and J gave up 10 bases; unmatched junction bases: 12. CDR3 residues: CASSPDLRGPGAFF. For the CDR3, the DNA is TGTGCCAGCAGCCCGGACCTCAGGGGGCCTGGAGCTTTCTTT.

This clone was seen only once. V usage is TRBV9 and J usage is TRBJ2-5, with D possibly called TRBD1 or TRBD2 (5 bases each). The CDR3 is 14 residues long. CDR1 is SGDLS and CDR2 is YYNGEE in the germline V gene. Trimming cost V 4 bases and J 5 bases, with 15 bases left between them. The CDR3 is CASSSPGRGETQYF. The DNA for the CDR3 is TGTGCCAGCAGCTCTCCGGGGCGCGGGGAGACCCAGTACTTC.

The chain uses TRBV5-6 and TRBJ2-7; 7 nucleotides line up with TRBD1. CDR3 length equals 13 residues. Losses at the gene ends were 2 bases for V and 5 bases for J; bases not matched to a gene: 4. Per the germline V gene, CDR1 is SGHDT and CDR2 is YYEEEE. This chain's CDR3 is CASSFGRGNEQYF. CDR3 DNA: TGTGCCAGCAGCTTTGGCAGGGGGAACGAGCAGTACTTC. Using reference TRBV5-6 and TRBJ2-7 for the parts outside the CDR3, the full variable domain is DAGVTQSPTHLIKTRGQQVTLRCSPKSGHDTVSWYQQALGQGPQFIFQYYEEEERQRGNFPDRFSGHQFPNYSSELNVNALLLGDSALYLCASSFGRGNEQYFGPGTRLTVT.

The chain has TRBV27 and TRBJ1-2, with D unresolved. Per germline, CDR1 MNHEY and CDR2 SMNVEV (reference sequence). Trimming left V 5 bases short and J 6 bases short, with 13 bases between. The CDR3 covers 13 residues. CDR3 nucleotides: TGTGCCAGCAGTGGTTTGGGTCGTAATGGCTACACCTTC. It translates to CASSGLGRNGYTF.

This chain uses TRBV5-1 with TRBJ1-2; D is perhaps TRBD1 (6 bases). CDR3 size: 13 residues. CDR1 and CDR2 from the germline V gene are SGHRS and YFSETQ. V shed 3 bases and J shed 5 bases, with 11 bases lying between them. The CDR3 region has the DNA TGCGCCAGCAGCTATAGGGACACTTATGGCTACACCTTC. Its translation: CASSYRDTYGYTF.

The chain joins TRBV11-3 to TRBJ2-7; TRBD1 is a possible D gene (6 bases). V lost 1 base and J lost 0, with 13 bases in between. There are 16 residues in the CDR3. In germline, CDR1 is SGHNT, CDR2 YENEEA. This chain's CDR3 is CASSLGVDRFSYEQYF. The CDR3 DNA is TGTGCCAGCAGCTTAGGGGTCGACAGGTTCTCCTACGAGCAGTACTTC.

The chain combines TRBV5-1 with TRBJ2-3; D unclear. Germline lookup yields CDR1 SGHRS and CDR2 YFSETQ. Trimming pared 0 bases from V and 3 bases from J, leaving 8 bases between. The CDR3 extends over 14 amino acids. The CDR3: CASSLVSTTDTQYF. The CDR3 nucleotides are TGCGCCAGCAGCTTGGTATCCACAACAGATACGCAGTATTTT. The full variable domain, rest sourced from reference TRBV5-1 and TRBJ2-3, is KAGVTQTPRYLIKTRGQQVTLSCSPISGHRSVSWYQQTPGQGLQFLFEYFSETQRNKGNFPGRFSGRQFSNSRSEMNVSTLELGDSALYLCASSLVSTTDTQYFGPGTRLTVL.

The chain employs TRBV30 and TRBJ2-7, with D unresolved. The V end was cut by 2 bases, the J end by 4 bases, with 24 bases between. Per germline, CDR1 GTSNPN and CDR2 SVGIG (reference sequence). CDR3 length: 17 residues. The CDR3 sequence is CAWSPYPADPYYYEQYF. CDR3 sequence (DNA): TGTGCCTGGAGTCCATATCCGGCGGATCCTTACTATTACGAGCAGTACTTC.

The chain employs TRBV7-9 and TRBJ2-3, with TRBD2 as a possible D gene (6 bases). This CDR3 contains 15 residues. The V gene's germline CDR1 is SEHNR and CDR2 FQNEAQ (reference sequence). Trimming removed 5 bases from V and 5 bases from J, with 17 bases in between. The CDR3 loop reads CASSPRDSRGDTQYF. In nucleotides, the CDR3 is TGTGCCAGCAGCCCCCGGGACTCCCGGGGAGATACGCAGTATTTT. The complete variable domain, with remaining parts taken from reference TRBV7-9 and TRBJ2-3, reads DTGVSQNPRHKITKRGQNVTFRCDPISEHNRLYWYRQTLGQGPEFLTYFQNEAQLEKSRLLSDRFSAERPKGSFSTLEIQRTEQGDSAMYLCASSPRDSRGDTQYFGPGTRLTVL.

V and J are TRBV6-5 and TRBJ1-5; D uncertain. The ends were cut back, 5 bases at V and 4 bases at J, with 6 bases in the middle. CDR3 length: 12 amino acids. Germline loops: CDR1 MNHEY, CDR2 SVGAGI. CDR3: CASSHGNQPQHF. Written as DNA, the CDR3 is TGTGCCAGCAGTCACGGGAATCAGCCCCAGCATTTT.

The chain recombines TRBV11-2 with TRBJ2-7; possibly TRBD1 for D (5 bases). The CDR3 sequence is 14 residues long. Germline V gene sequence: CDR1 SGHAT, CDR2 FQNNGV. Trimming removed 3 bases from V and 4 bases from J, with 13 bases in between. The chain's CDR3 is CASSFGGRVYEQYF. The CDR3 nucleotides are TGTGCCAGCAGCTTTGGCGGCAGGGTTTACGAGCAGTACTTC.

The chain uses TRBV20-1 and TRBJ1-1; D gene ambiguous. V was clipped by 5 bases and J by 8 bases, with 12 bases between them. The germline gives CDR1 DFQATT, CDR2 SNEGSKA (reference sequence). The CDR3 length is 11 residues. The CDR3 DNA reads TGCAGTGCTCAGGTGTTTGGAGAAGCTTTCTTT. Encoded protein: CSAQVFGEAFF.

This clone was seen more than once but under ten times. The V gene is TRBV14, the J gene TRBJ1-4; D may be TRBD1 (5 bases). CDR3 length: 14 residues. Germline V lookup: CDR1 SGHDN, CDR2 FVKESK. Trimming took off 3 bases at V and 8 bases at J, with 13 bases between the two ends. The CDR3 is CASSQYVGREKLFF. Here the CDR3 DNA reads TGTGCCAGCAGCCAGTATGTGGGGCGGGAAAAACTGTTTTTT. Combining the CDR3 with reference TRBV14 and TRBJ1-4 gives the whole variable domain EAGVTQFPSHSVIEKGQTVTLRCDPISGHDNLYWYRRVMGKEIKFLLHFVKESKQDESGMPNNRFLAERTGGTYSTLKVQPAELEDSGVYFCASSQYVGREKLFFGSGTQLSVL.

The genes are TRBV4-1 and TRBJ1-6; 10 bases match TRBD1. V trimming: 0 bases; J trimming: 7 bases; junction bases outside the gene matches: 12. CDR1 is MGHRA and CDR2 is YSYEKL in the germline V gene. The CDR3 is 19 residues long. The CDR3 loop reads CASSQDHRDRGFGNSPLHF. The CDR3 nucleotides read TGCGCCAGCAGCCAAGATCATCGGGACAGGGGTTTTGGGAATTCACCCCTCCACTTT.

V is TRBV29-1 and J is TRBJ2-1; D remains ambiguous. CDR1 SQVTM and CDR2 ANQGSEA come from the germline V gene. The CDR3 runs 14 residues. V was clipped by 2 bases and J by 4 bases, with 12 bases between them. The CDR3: CSVESPRAYNEQFF. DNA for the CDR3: TGCAGCGTTGAAAGTCCCCGGGCTTACAATGAGCAGTTCTTC.